A selection of T cell receptor beta chains follows, all from one sample in a study of OX40 agonist ivuxolimab in advanced cancers. Clones were sequenced by immunoSEQ multiplex PCR, and TCRdb holds only the in-frame ones, with some missing. The repertoire holds about 60,000 clones, with around 90% as singletons. The sample in question was CD4+ or CD8+ T cells sorted from blood, obtained in a trial of the OX40 agonist ivuxolimab. These receptor sequences come from an adult with an advanced solid tumor such as melanoma, head and neck, liver or kidney cancer. Each CDR3 is given with its conserved first and last residue. Fields, in order: clone size, J gene, D gene, V gene, CDR3 DNA, CDR3 protein. D genes are given only for firm matches. The listing skips clone size in some rows; elsewhere it reads once, few, many or a size class.

>.|TRBJ1-1|.|TRBV5-1
TGCGCCAGCAGCTTCGATGTGAACACTGAAGCTTTCTTT
CASSFDVNTEAFF
>.|TRBJ2-5|TRBD2|TRBV4-1
TGCGCCAGCAGCCATCGACTAGCGGGGAGCTTTATACAAGAGACCCAGTACTTC
CASSHRLAGSFIQETQYF
>.|TRBJ2-5|.|TRBV7-9
TGTGCCAGCAGCTCATCGGCTCATAAGGGGGAGTCCCAGTACTTC
CASSSSAHKGESQYF
>.|TRBJ1-1|.|TRBV7-9
TGTGCCAGCAGCTTACAGATGAACACTGAAGCTTTCTTT
CASSLQMNTEAFF
>few|TRBJ1-5|.|TRBV2
TGTGCCAGCAGTGTACAGGTACTAGAGCCCCAGCATTTT
CASSVQVLEPQHF
>.|TRBJ2-3|.|TRBV30
TGTGCCTGGAAGGGGGGGGGCTCCGATACGCAGTATTTT
CAWKGGGSDTQYF
>.|TRBJ2-5|TRBD2|TRBV7-2
TGTGCCAGCAGACCGGGACTAGCGGGGGGTGAGACCCAGTACTTC
CASRPGLAGGETQYF
>.|TRBJ1-2|.|TRBV7-8
TGTGCCAGCAGCACACACACTGCCCCTAACTATGGCTACACCTTC
CASSTHTAPNYGYTF
>.|TRBJ2-5|TRBD2|TRBV7-2
TGTGCCAGCAGCCCAAGGACTAGCGGGGAGACCCAGTACTTC
CASSPRTSGETQYF
>.|TRBJ2-7|TRBD1|TRBV29-1
TGCAGCGTTGCCAGGACAGGGGGCTACGAGCAGTACTTC
CSVARTGGYEQYF
>.|TRBJ2-5|.|TRBV7-2
TGTGCCAGCAGCTTAGGAATAGTCAGGACAGAGCAAGAGACCCAGTACTTC
CASSLGIVRTEQETQYF
>.|TRBJ1-2|.|TRBV2
TGTGCCAGCAGTGTAGGTCCTCCCCCCAGTGGCTACACCTTC
CASSVGPPPSGYTF
>.|TRBJ2-5|.|TRBV7-9
TGTGCCAGCAGCTTAACCAAGCTGGGGGGAGAGACCCAGTACTTC
CASSLTKLGGETQYF
>.|TRBJ2-5|.|TRBV10-3
TGTGCCATCAGTGCTGAGGGTCTAGAGACCCAGTACTTC
CAISAEGLETQYF
>.|TRBJ2-1|TRBD2|TRBV28
TGTGCCAGCAGGTCTAGCGGGGGGGGGAATGAGCAGTTCTTC
CASRSSGGGNEQFF
>.|TRBJ2-1|.|TRBV5-4
TGTGCCAGCAAAGCAGGCCCCAAATCCTACAATGAGCAGTTCTTC
CASKAGPKSYNEQFF
>.|TRBJ1-2|TRBD1|TRBV28
TGTGCCTCGGGAGGGGGCGCTTATGGCTACACCTTC
CASGGGAYGYTF
>.|TRBJ1-1|TRBD1|TRBV10-3
TGTGCCATCAGTGAAGAAGGTAGGGGGCGCGGGGACACTGAAGCTTTCTTT
CAISEEGRGRGDTEAFF
>.|TRBJ2-1|.|TRBV5-5
TGTGCCAGCATCGGGATAGGGTACAATGAGCAGTTCTTC
CASIGIGYNEQFF
>once|TRBJ1-4|.|TRBV18
TGTGCCAGCTCACGGGGGACTAATGAAAAACTGTTTTTT
CASSRGTNEKLFF
>.|TRBJ2-7|.|TRBV6-1
TGTGCCAGCAGTGAAGAGCTTGGCAGGGTGGCCTACGAGCAGTACTTC
CASSEELGRVAYEQYF
>.|TRBJ1-1|.|TRBV21-1
TGTGCCAGCAGCAGTAAGGCTTTCTTT
CASSSKAFF
>.|TRBJ2-7|.|TRBV29-1
TGCAGCGTCTCCCAAGGGACTGCTTCCTACGAGCAGTACTTC
CSVSQGTASYEQYF
>.|TRBJ1-6|.|TRBV6-6
TGTGCCAGCAATGCCGTAGGACAATCACCCCTCCACTTT
CASNAVGQSPLHF
>.|TRBJ1-2|.|TRBV11-2
TGTGCCAGCAGCTCTGTTCGACGGGACGGACATGGCTACACCTTC
CASSSVRRDGHGYTF
>.|TRBJ2-3|.|TRBV27
TGTGCCAGCAGTTTAGGGGCGGGAGATACGCAGTATTTT
CASSLGAGDTQYF
>.|TRBJ2-2|.|TRBV30
TGTGCCTGGGGGCGGCAGGCTAACACCGGGGAGCTGTTTTTT
CAWGRQANTGELFF
>.|TRBJ2-4|.|TRBV7-2
TGTGCCACCTCACCTCAGGGACCCAAAAACATTCAGTACTTC
CATSPQGPKNIQYF
>.|TRBJ2-3|TRBD1|TRBV28
TGTGCCAGCAGTCCCCGGGGACAGCTGACAGATACGCAGTATTTT
CASSPRGQLTDTQYF
>.|TRBJ2-5|.|TRBV5-4
TGTGCCAGCAGCTTTCTGGGGGATGAGACCCAGTACTTC
CASSFLGDETQYF
>.|TRBJ2-7|.|TRBV10-3
TGTGCCATCAGTGAAGGGGGGGCACAGGCTGGGTACGAGCAGTACTTC
CAISEGGAQAGYEQYF
>once|TRBJ2-3|TRBD2|TRBV15
TGTGCCACCAGCCCGACTAGCGGAACAACAGATACGCAGTATTTT
CATSPTSGTTDTQYF
>.|TRBJ1-2|TRBD1|TRBV30
TGTGCCTGGAGCGACGAAGCGCAGGGGGGGTATGGCTACACCTTC
CAWSDEAQGGYGYTF
>.|TRBJ2-1|.|TRBV4-3
TGCGCCAGCAGCCAAGAACGGGGTGGGCAGTTCTTC
CASSQERGGQFF
>.|TRBJ2-1|TRBD2|TRBV29-1
TGCAGCGTGGCTGGACTAGCGGTAGCTATAGAGCAGTTCTTC
CSVAGLAVAIEQFF
>.|TRBJ1-1|.|TRBV28
TGTGCCAGCAGTTTATATGGGAGATATGCTTTCTTT
CASSLYGRYAFF
>.|TRBJ2-7|TRBD2|TRBV6-1
TGTGCCAGCAGTGAAGAGGGGAGGGGCCCTTATGAGCAGTACTTC
CASSEEGRGPYEQYF
>.|TRBJ2-3|.|TRBV7-2
TGTGCCAGCAGCTTAGATAGGCTAGATACGCAGTATTTT
CASSLDRLDTQYF
>.|TRBJ2-3|.|TRBV4-2
TGTGCCAGCAGAAAACATGACACAGATACGCAGTATTTT
CASRKHDTDTQYF
>.|TRBJ2-3|TRBD1|TRBV18
TGTGCCAGCTCACCAGGACAGGGCACAGATACGCAGTATTTT
CASSPGQGTDTQYF
>once|TRBJ1-2|TRBD1|TRBV19
TGTGCCAGTAGTGGACGGACAGGGACCGTATATGGCTACACCTTC
CASSGRTGTVYGYTF
>.|TRBJ1-2|TRBD1|TRBV28
TGTGCCAGCAGTTCCCTGACAGGGTCCAACTATGGCTACACCTTC
CASSSLTGSNYGYTF
>.|TRBJ1-5|.|TRBV6-1
TGTGCCAGCGGACGGGATCAGCCCCAGCATTTT
CASGRDQPQHF
>.|TRBJ2-3|.|TRBV30
TGTGCCTGGAGGGATCTCGCCGGTGGTAATACGCAGTATTTT
CAWRDLAGGNTQYF
>.|TRBJ2-4|.|TRBV7-2
TGTGCCAGCAGCTCCTATGGTCAGGGGTTAGCCAAAAACATTCAGTACTTC
CASSSYGQGLAKNIQYF
>.|TRBJ2-7|.|TRBV28
TGTGCCAGCAGTTTGGCAGGGCGCTACGAGCAGTACTTC
CASSLAGRYEQYF